This TCR beta chain was retrieved from a study of blood T cells in healthy people across ages. Study observations and caveats: Unsorted PBMCs ruled out conclusive naive versus antigen-experienced comparison. Fewer expanded clones and more diversity marked long-lived versus aged donors. The CMV status of each donor remained undetermined, and this could have confounded shifts in expanded clonotypes.

The authors ran a second PCR of roughly 6 to 12 cycles using a sample-barcoded 5' primer and a J-beta primer mix. TCRdb re-analysed the 5' RACE reads in MiXCR, keeping a single row per CDR3 protein. The sample consists of 550,000 to 750,000 distinct CDR3 sequences, around a fifth of them appearing once. Each donor had ten milliliters of peripheral blood drawn. The CDR3 has 14 residues. V lost 5 bases and J lost 2; bases outside the gene matches: 5. Germline-derived CDR1 and CDR2 are DFQATT and SNEGSKA (reference sequence). Regarding this clonotype: Its antigen is undetermined.

Input material: blood. The V and J genes are TRBV20-1 and TRBJ2-1, with 8 bases aligning to TRBD2. The receptor comes from a man aged 65-85 years in good health. CDR3 sequence: CSAGPGGAYNEQFF. The DNA for the CDR3 is TGCAGTGCTGGACCGGGGGGGGCCTACAATGAGCAGTTCTTC.